The 26 T cell receptor beta chains in this list originate from one sample, sequenced in a study of human T cells and chemical hapten exposure. TCRdb reprocessed the RACE reads via MiXCR and lists one record per CDR3 protein. Of over 70,000 distinct CDR3 sequences listed, 11% are singletons. Time point indicated: patch test 2, 6 weeks after DPC sensitization. As for treatment: therapeutic diphenylcyclopropenone sensitization with weekly scalp DPC. Sequencing was performed on whole blood, taken in connection with sensitization to the hapten diphenylcyclopropenone (DPC). Receptor source: a man younger than 35 with alopecia areata. Some clones in this sample may be carry-over from other donors' samples.

The gene calls are TRBV7-7 and TRBJ2-3; 7 nucleotides match TRBD1. The CDR3 is 17 residues long. The germline CDR1 and CDR2 sequences are SSHAT and FNYEAQ (reference sequence). V lost 1 base and J lost 2; bases outside the gene matches: 9. CDR3 region: CASSLGETGRFTDTQYF. In DNA, the CDR3 is TGTGCCAGCAGCTTAGGGGAGACAGGGCGTTTCACAGATACGCAGTATTTT.

This chain uses TRBV11-2 with TRBJ1-1, with D perhaps TRBD1 (6 bases). Per germline, CDR1 SGHAT and CDR2 FQNNGV. V lost 2 bases, J lost 4 bases, and 11 bases lay in between. The CDR3 is made up of 14 amino acids. The CDR3: CASSLNRVITEAFF. The DNA of the CDR3 is TGTGCCAGCAGCTTAAACAGGGTTATCACTGAAGCTTTCTTT.

This clonotype was observed a handful of times. The chain couples TRBV28 to TRBJ1-1; no clear D gene. Trimming pared 10 bases from V and 4 bases from J, leaving 16 bases between. The germline gives CDR1 MDHEN, CDR2 SYDVKM. The CDR3 has 13 amino acids. For the CDR3, the DNA is TGTGCCACCCGCCCTGGAGAGGGCACTGAAGCTTTCTTT. Amino acids: CATRPGEGTEAFF.

This clonotype was observed at least ten times. This rearrangement joins TRBV28 to TRBJ1-1; D is unresolved. CDR1 and CDR2 (germline): MDHEN, SYDVKM. The CDR3 runs 12 residues. The V end lost 6 bases, the J end lost 6 bases, and 11 bases lay between the germline ends. The CDR3 nucleotides are TGTGCCAGCAGCCCTTTGTACCCTGAAGCTTTCTTT. It yields the protein CASSPLYPEAFF.

This clonotype was found a few times. This chain connects TRBV18 to TRBJ2-5, with D perhaps TRBD1 (6 bases). Germline V lookup: CDR1 KGHSH, CDR2 LQKENI. Trimming removed 4 bases at V and 4 bases at J, with 13 bases between. The CDR3 runs to 14 residues. The CDR3 here is CASSQETGGETQYF. The CDR3, as DNA: TGTGCCAGCTCACAAGAGACAGGCGGAGAGACCCAGTACTTC.

Many counts were recorded for this clonotype. The rearrangement joins TRBV2 to TRBJ1-4; 7 bases are shared with TRBD1. V lost 8 bases to trimming and J lost 7 bases; unmatched junction nucleotides: 10. Germline assignment: CDR1 SNHLY and CDR2 FYNNEI. The CDR3 has 14 amino acids. CDR3 DNA sequence: TGTGCCAGCTTCGGACAGGCCGGAGGTGAAAAACTGTTTTTT. The encoded protein is CASFGQAGGEKLFF.

The chain couples TRBV10-3 to TRBJ2-5; 8 positions agree with TRBD1. CDR1 and CDR2 from the germline V gene are ENHRY and SYGVKD. With V trimmed by 6 bases and J by 4 bases, 7 bases remained unmatched. The CDR3 is made up of 14 amino acids. In DNA, the CDR3 is TGTGCCATCAGGGACAGGGATTCAGGAGAGACCCAGTACTTC. Encoded protein: CAIRDRDSGETQYF.

The table lists this clonotype with a few counts. The V and J genes are TRBV11-2 and TRBJ2-7; no definite D call. Germline values: CDR1 SGHAT, CDR2 FQNNGV. CDR3 length: 14 residues. V was clipped by 1 base and J by 3 bases, with 10 bases between them. This chain's CDR3 is CASSLVSHNYEQYF. The CDR3 coding sequence is TGTGCCAGCAGCTTAGTTAGCCACAACTACGAGCAGTACTTC.

The rearrangement links TRBV19 to TRBJ1-3; D remains ambiguous. The CDR3 is 14 residues long. Germline V gene sequence: CDR1 LNHDA, CDR2 SQIVND (reference sequence). The CDR3 loop is CATLNRHSGNTIYF. The CDR3 DNA sequence: TGTGCTACCTTGAACAGACACTCTGGAAACACCATATATTTT.

There are many counts of this clonotype. The chain combines TRBV6-6 with TRBJ1-5, with a possible D match to TRBD1 (6 bases). V gave up 6 bases and J gave up 3 bases, with 21 bases separating them. CDR1 is MNHNY, CDR2 SVGAGI, per germline (reference sequence). The CDR3 is 17 residues long. In DNA, the CDR3 is TGTGCCAGCAGCGACGAACCCTCAACAGGGTACAATCAGCCCCAGCATTTT. It is translated as CASSDEPSTGYNQPQHF.

This chain joins TRBV11-3 and TRBJ1-1, with a possible D match to TRBD1 (6 bases). Trimming took off 8 bases at V and 4 bases at J, with 14 bases between the two ends. Germline V lookup: CDR1 SGHNT, CDR2 YENEEA. The CDR3 contains 13 residues. The CDR3 spells CASSGARGTEAFF. DNA of the CDR3: TGTGCCAGCTCAGGGGCTCGGGGCACTGAAGCTTTCTTT.

This clonotype has only a few counts. CDR3 protein: CSAFGPGQEYVAFF. DNA for the CDR3: TGCAGTGCCTTCGGACCGGGACAGGAGTATGTAGCTTTCTTT. J is TRBJ1-1 and V is TRBV20-1; 8 nucleotides align to TRBD1. The CDR3 sequence is 14 residues long. After removal of 6 bases from V and 10 bases from J, the junction contained 16 bases not matched to a gene. Germline CDR1 and CDR2: DFQATT and SNEGSKA (reference sequence).

This clonotype rates as medium-sized (0.01 to 0.1%). The chain joins TRBV7-3 to TRBJ2-3, with a weak D call TRBD1 (5 bases). The CDR3 is 15 amino acids. The germline V gene has CDR1 SGHTA and CDR2 FQGTGA. Trimming removed 0 bases from V and 1 base from J, with 8 bases in between. CDR3 amino acids: CASSLTGQRTDTQYF. In DNA form, the CDR3 reads TGTGCCAGCAGCTTAACGGGGCAGCGCACAGATACGCAGTATTTT.

This clonotype was picked up many times. The chain couples TRBV7-3 to TRBJ2-1; 8 bases fit TRBD2. J gave up 8 bases and V 5 bases, and 5 bases lay outside the gene matches. The V gene's germline CDR1 is SGHTA and CDR2 FQGTGA. The CDR3 is 13 residues long. Here the CDR3 reads CASSNQGLDEQFF. The CDR3 coding sequence is TGTGCCAGCAGCAACCAGGGACTAGATGAGCAGTTCTTC. The whole variable domain, remainder taken from reference TRBV7-3 and TRBJ2-1, is GAGVSQTPSNKVTEKGKYVELRCDPISGHTALYWYRQSLGQGPEFLIYFQGTGAADDSGLPNDRFFAVRPEGSVSTLKIQRTERGDSAVYLCASSNQGLDEQFFGPGTRLTVL.

This clonotype was detected a few times. This chain connects TRBV6-5 to TRBJ1-1; D gene uncertain. Looked up from germline, CDR1 is MNHEY and CDR2 is SVGAGI. This CDR3 contains 15 residues. Trimming removed 0 bases at V and 0 bases at J, with 8 bases between. The CDR3 bases are TGTGCCAGCAGTTACTCGGGAATTATGAACACTGAAGCTTTCTTT. As protein: CASSYSGIMNTEAFF.

This clonotype was recorded a few times. This rearrangement joins TRBV11-3 to TRBJ2-2; D possibly corresponds to TRBD2 (6 bases). CDR3 length: 15 residues. In germline, CDR1 is SGHNT, CDR2 YENEEA. V lost 4 bases and J 7 bases, leaving 16 bases between the germline ends. The CDR3 reads CASSSLEGAGGELFF. The CDR3 DNA sequence: TGTGCCAGCAGCTCCTTGGAGGGTGCCGGCGGGGAGCTGTTTTTT.

The sample holds a few counts of this clonotype. The rearrangement links TRBV7-9 to TRBJ1-1; possible D gene TRBD1, 5 bases. CDR1 is SEHNR and CDR2 is FQNEAQ in the germline V gene (reference sequence). The CDR3 spans 13 residues. V dropped 5 bases and J dropped 1 base, with 8 bases sitting between them. CDR3 residues: CASSPQGNTEAFF. The CDR3 nucleotides are TGTGCCAGCAGCCCCCAGGGGAACACTGAAGCTTTCTTT.

In its sample, this clonotype was seen a few times. The rearrangement uses TRBV6-7 and TRBJ2-7; 9 positions match TRBD1. TRBV6-7 is an open reading frame whose function is uncertain. The CDR3 sequence is 15 residues long. Trimming at V came to 0 bases and at J to 6 bases, leaving 6 bases not matched to a gene. The CDR3 DNA is TGTGCCAGCAGTTACTCGACCGGGACAGGGTTCGAGCAGTACGTC. This translates into CASSYSTGTGFEQYV.

In this sample, this clonotype turned up a few times. V usage is TRBV7-9 and J usage is TRBJ2-5; D is ambiguous. The germline V gene has CDR1 SEHNR and CDR2 FQNEAQ (reference sequence). The CDR3 is 13 residues long. Deletions cut 3 bases from V and 3 bases from J, with 8 bases between. For the CDR3, the DNA is TGTGCCAGCAGCTTTACGGATAAAGAGACCCAGTACTTC. Translating gives CASSFTDKETQYF.

V and J are TRBV12-3 or TRBV12-4 and TRBJ2-4, with TRBD1 identical over 7 bases. The V and J ends lost 6 bases and 0 bases, in that order; junction bases with no gene match: 8. This CDR3 is 16 amino acids long. CDR3 sequence (DNA): TGTGCCAGCAGCCCGGGACAGCGGATAGCCAAAAACATTCAGTACTTC. Translation: CASSPGQRIAKNIQYF.

This clonotype has at least ten counts. CDR3 nucleotides: TGTGCCAGCAGTGAGCTCGGACACTTGAACACTGAAGCTTTCTTT. Its protein is CASSELGHLNTEAFF. The chain combines TRBV2 with TRBJ1-1; possibly TRBD1 for D (5 bases). The CDR3 sequence is 15 residues long. Looked up from germline, CDR1 is SNHLY and CDR2 is FYNNEI. Trimming took off 3 bases at V and 0 bases at J, with 11 bases between the two ends.

This chain joins TRBV5-1 and TRBJ2-5, with D possibly TRBD1 on 5 matching bases. This CDR3 comprises 14 residues. The V gene's germline CDR1 is SGHRS and CDR2 YFSETQ. The V and J ends lost 5 bases and 0 bases respectively, with 11 bases between them. The CDR3 DNA sequence: TGCGCCAGCAGTTCGCAGGGCGACCAAGAGACCCAGTACTTC. Translating gives CASSSQGDQETQYF.

In this sample, this clonotype turned up a few times. CDR3 nucleotide sequence: TGTGCCAGTAGTACAAGACTAGCGGGGGACGAGCAGTACGTC. Translating gives CASSTRLAGDEQYV. This rearrangement joins TRBV19 to TRBJ2-7, with 12 bases fitting TRBD2. V lost 4 bases and J lost 5; bases outside the gene matches: 3. Germline V gives CDR1 LNHDA, CDR2 SQIVND (reference sequence). The CDR3 is 14 amino acids.

The chain uses TRBV6-6 and TRBJ1-3; D not certain. Trimming removed 4 bases from V and 0 bases from J, with 13 bases in between. The CDR3 runs to 16 residues. CDR1 and CDR2 from the germline V gene are MNHNY and SVGAGI (reference sequence). In DNA, the CDR3 is TGTGCCAGCAGTTCCCTCCCCCGAGACTCTGGAAACACCATATATTTT. Translating gives CASSSLPRDSGNTIYF.

This clonotype was counted only a few times. The CDR3 protein is CASTTLQGRSTDTQYF. The CDR3 DNA sequence: TGTGCCAGCACCACACTACAGGGAAGAAGCACAGATACGCAGTATTTT. The chain carries TRBV7-9 and TRBJ2-3; maybe TRBD1 (6 bases). Germline loops: CDR1 SEHNR, CDR2 FQNEAQ (reference sequence). V was shortened by 7 bases and J by 0 bases, with 17 bases between the two germline ends. The CDR3 covers 16 residues.

This clonotype showed up just a few times. V is TRBV20-1 and J is TRBJ2-1; no clear D. CDR1 and CDR2 (germline): DFQATT, SNEGSKA (reference sequence). With 8 bases removed from V and 4 bases from J, the gap between germline ends came to 21 bases. CDR3 length: 15 amino acids. The CDR3 coding sequence is TGCAGTACCAAAACCTTCAAGCACTGGTACAATGAGCAGTTCTTC. Its translation is CSTKTFKHWYNEQFF.